This is a list of T cell receptor beta chains from one sample in a study of neurological immune-mediated disorders. MiXCR, run by TCRdb on the 5' RACE reads, gives a single entry per CDR3 protein. The repertoire holds about 74,000 distinct CDR3 sequences, with less than 5.5% as singletons. Sequenced material: PBMCs. These receptors were obtained from a man between 18 and 29 years old with multiple sclerosis. CDR3s include the opening cysteine and the closing phenylalanine or tryptophan. A D gene is named only where the DNA matches it firmly. Size tells how often a clone was seen (once, few, many) or the class of an expanded clone, and some rows leave it out.

clone size: many; D gene: NA; J gene: TRBJ1-6; V gene: TRBV13; CDR3 DNA: TGTGCCAGCGGGCCCTCCTATAATTCACCCCTCCACTTT; CDR3 protein: CASGPSYNSPLHF
clone size: many; D gene: NA; J gene: TRBJ2-6; V gene: TRBV5-1; CDR3 DNA: TGCGCCAGCAGCTTGGGGCTAGCTGCCGGGGCCAACGTCCTGACTTTC; CDR3 protein: CASSLGLAAGANVLTF
clone size: many; D gene: TRBD1; J gene: TRBJ2-7; V gene: TRBV7-2; CDR3 DNA: TGTGCCAGCAGCACCTACGGACAGGGTGGTGAGCAGTACTTC; CDR3 protein: CASSTYGQGGEQYF
clone size: NA; D gene: NA; J gene: TRBJ1-2; V gene: TRBV4-2; CDR3 DNA: TGTGCCAGCAGCCAAGATCAGCCGGCGGTATATGGCTACACCTTC; CDR3 protein: CASSQDQPAVYGYTF
clone size: many; D gene: TRBD2; J gene: TRBJ2-3; V gene: TRBV20-1; CDR3 DNA: TGCAGTGCTAGAGGCATCTCTGGGGAGCGGGGGGGCCGTACGCAGTATTTT; CDR3 protein: CSARGISGERGGRTQYF
clone size: many; D gene: NA; J gene: TRBJ1-2; V gene: TRBV5-1; CDR3 DNA: TGCGCCAGCAGCCGAGACAGGATTAACTATGGCTACACCTTC; CDR3 protein: CASSRDRINYGYTF
clone size: many; D gene: TRBD2; J gene: TRBJ2-2; V gene: TRBV12-5; CDR3 DNA: TGTGCTAGTGGTTTGGTAACGGGGGGGCGCACCGGGGAGCTGTTTTTT; CDR3 protein: CASGLVTGGRTGELFF
clone size: NA; D gene: TRBD2; J gene: TRBJ2-7; V gene: TRBV7-6; CDR3 DNA: TGTGCCAGCAGCGTAACTAGCGGGGGGACTCGGGGCTACGAGCAGTACTTC; CDR3 protein: CASSVTSGGTRGYEQYF
clone size: many; D gene: TRBD1; J gene: TRBJ1-6; V gene: TRBV5-1; CDR3 DNA: TGCGCCAGCAGCTTGAGGACCGGGACAGTTAATTCACCCCTCCACTTT; CDR3 protein: CASSLRTGTVNSPLHF
clone size: many; D gene: NA; J gene: TRBJ2-1; V gene: TRBV20-1; CDR3 DNA: TGCAGTGCCCCCTCATCGACTAACTACAATGAGCAGTTCTTC; CDR3 protein: CSAPSSTNYNEQFF
clone size: many; D gene: TRBD1; J gene: TRBJ2-5; V gene: TRBV5-1; CDR3 DNA: TGCGCCAGCAGCTTGCCGACAGGGGTGGAGACCCAGTACTTC; CDR3 protein: CASSLPTGVETQYF
clone size: few; D gene: TRBD1; J gene: TRBJ1-5; V gene: TRBV19; CDR3 DNA: TGTGCCAGTAACTCCCGGGACAGGGGTCAGCCCCAGCATTTT; CDR3 protein: CASNSRDRGQPQHF
clone size: many; D gene: TRBD1; J gene: TRBJ1-2; V gene: TRBV10-3; CDR3 DNA: TGTGCCATCAGTGGGGACAGGACCGCGGGCTACACCTTC; CDR3 protein: CAISGDRTAGYTF
clone size: many; D gene: NA; J gene: TRBJ2-3; V gene: TRBV20-1; CDR3 DNA: TGCAGTGCTAGTCGTAGCAGGGCAGATACGCAGTATTTT; CDR3 protein: CSASRSRADTQYF